This T cell receptor beta chain was obtained from a study of CD8 T cells in acute hepatitis C reinfection. The V end lost 4 bases, the J end lost 4 bases, and 14 bases lay between the germline ends. The germline V gene encodes CDR1 SGHVS and CDR2 FQNEAQ. The CDR3 consists of 15 residues. The time point was: naive CD8 control sorted from an acute-time-point sample. Data came from immunoSEQ multiplex PCR; TCRdb stores just in-frame clones and leaves some out. The sample comprises about 38,000 clones, around 85% of which are singletons, and approximately 11% rests with the top ten. This chain links TRBV7-8 with TRBJ2-1, with a tentative D call TRBD2 (6 bases). This sequence was found in a woman aged 18-29 years who spontaneously cleared hepatitis C infection. The sequenced sample consisted of naive CD8+ T cells from PBMCs. The CDR3 here is CASSSVEGPYNEQFF. DNA of the CDR3: TGTGCCAGCAGCTCCGTGGAGGGCCCTTACAATGAGCAGTTCTTC.